Given below is one T cell receptor (beta chain) in context. This sample was taken from a study of blood T cell repertoires in COVID-19. At the level of the study: Acute and convalescent COVID-19 samples came from the United States, Italy and Spain.

Authors' methods: Using reference gene primer amplification, nucleated cell counts were estimated. Sequencing was performed with immunoSEQ multiplex PCR; in TCRdb, only in-frame clones are kept and a portion is missing. That table is the source of V, J and clone size, and D and trimming were worked out from the DNA. The sample has fewer than 350,000 clones; 90% are singletons. Enrolled through a virtual design, the participants were between roughly 18 and 90 years of age and came from some 25 US areas. Deletions cut 0 bases from V and 4 bases from J, with 12 bases between. The CDR3 extends over 15 amino acids. Germline V gene data show CDR1 as KGHSH and CDR2 as LQKENI.

The clonotype originates from a woman between 18 and 29 years old with acute COVID-19. The sample consisted of PBMCs or T cells enriched from blood (not recorded which). V usage is TRBV18 and J usage is TRBJ1-1; no clear D gene. CDR3 sequence (DNA): TGTGCCAGCTCACCACCGGGGAGAGGATCCACTGAAGCTTTCTTT. This encodes CASSPPGRGSTEAFF.